These 29 T cell receptor beta chains originate from one sample sequenced in a study of T cell changes during pregnancy in multiple sclerosis. Repertoires were generated with immunoSEQ multiplex PCR, while TCRdb's copy carries only in-frame clones and drops some. This sample has 40,000 to 45,000 clones, with just over 90% found just once. The material sequenced was CD4+ T cells from peripheral blood mononuclear cells, taken in the third trimester of pregnancy. The receptors shown here come from a female donor with multiple sclerosis, enrolled in a pregnancy study.

The V and J genes are TRBV7-6 and TRBJ2-1; no definite D call. The length of the CDR3 is 17 residues. Germline-derived CDR1 and CDR2 are SGHVS and FNYEAQ. The germline V and J ends were trimmed by 5 bases and 3 bases, with 20 bases remaining between them. The CDR3 bases are TGTGCCAGCAGCCGAACGGCGACGACTCGAGGCTACAATGAGCAGTTCTTC. This gives the protein CASSRTATTRGYNEQFF.

V and J are TRBV19 and TRBJ2-2; D is uncertain. The CDR3 has 14 amino acids. The germline gives CDR1 LNHDA, CDR2 SQIVND (reference sequence). V lost 5 bases, J lost 5 bases, and 12 bases lay in between. The CDR3 DNA follows: TGTGCCAGTAGTCCTCCCGTCCGGACCGGGGAGCTGTTTTTT. This gives the protein CASSPPVRTGELFF.

The chain combines TRBV4-1 with TRBJ1-4; TRBD1 is a possible D gene (5 bases). V was shortened by 0 bases and J by 7 bases, with 12 bases between the two germline ends. CDR3 length: 15 residues. Germline V gene data show CDR1 as MGHRA and CDR2 as YSYEKL. As DNA, the CDR3 is TGCGCCAGCAGCCAAGAAAAGGTTAGGGGTGAAAAACTGTTTTTT. Its translation: CASSQEKVRGEKLFF.

The rearrangement links TRBV5-4 to TRBJ2-1, with TRBD1 as a possible D gene (6 bases). Per germline, CDR1 SGHNT and CDR2 YYREEE (reference sequence). This CDR3 contains 14 residues. Trimming took 1 base from V and 5 from J, leaving 10 bases between them. CDR3 protein: CASSLTGTHNEQFF. CDR3 sequence (DNA): TGTGCCAGCAGCTTGACAGGGACACACAATGAGCAGTTCTTC.

The chain combines TRBV5-4 with TRBJ2-3; 15 bases are shared with TRBD2. V dropped 2 bases and J dropped 0; count of bases not matched to a gene: 7. This CDR3 comprises 19 residues. Germline V gives CDR1 SGHNT, CDR2 YYREEE (reference sequence). The CDR3 DNA follows: TGTGCCAGCAGCTTTCCAGGACTAGCGGGGGGGGCTAGCACAGATACGCAGTATTTT. Translation: CASSFPGLAGGASTDTQYF.

The V gene is TRBV6-6, the J gene TRBJ2-2; tentative D call: TRBD2 (5 bases). CDR1 and CDR2 (germline): MNHNY, SVGAGI (reference sequence). V lost 0 bases to trimming and J lost 4 bases, with 12 bases between them. The CDR3 loop spans 16 amino acids. The CDR3 nucleotides read TGTGCCAGCAGTTACTCGAGGGTTTTGATCACCGGGGAGCTGTTTTTT. Translated, it gives CASSYSRVLITGELFF.

This chain uses TRBV10-1 with TRBJ2-7, with a tentative D call TRBD2 (5 bases). V lost 2 bases to trimming and J lost 2 bases, with 10 bases between them. This CDR3 is built from 14 residues. Germline-derived CDR1 and CDR2 are WNHNN and SYGVQD (reference sequence). The CDR3 bases are TGCGCCAGCAGTGAGCGCGCGGGTACCTACGAGCAGTACTTC. It is translated as CASSERAGTYEQYF.

This clone has a single count. The rearrangement uses TRBV5-4 and TRBJ2-1, with D hard to call. There are 16 residues in the CDR3. Looked up from germline, CDR1 is SGHNT and CDR2 is YYREEE (reference sequence). V was clipped by 0 bases and J by 6 bases, with 16 bases between them. CDR3 bases: TGTGCCAGCAGCTTGGCCGGCCATCTTGGCGGCAATGAGCAGTTCTTC. This sequence encodes CASSLAGHLGGNEQFF.

This chain joins TRBV5-1 and TRBJ2-3, with 9 bases identical to TRBD2. This CDR3 is 16 amino acids long. Germline loops: CDR1 SGHRS, CDR2 YFSETQ. V shed 5 bases and J 1 base; nucleotides not matched to a gene: 8. Here the CDR3 DNA reads TGCGCCAGCAGTAAGGAGGCTAGCGGGGGCACAGATACGCAGTATTTT. It translates to CASSKEASGGTDTQYF.

The rearrangement joins TRBV7-9 to TRBJ1-5; 9 bases fit TRBD1. J lost 6 bases, V lost 5 bases, and 14 bases had no gene match. This CDR3 region has 17 residues. CDR1 is SEHNR, CDR2 FQNEAQ, per germline (reference sequence). The CDR3 here is CASSLYIGGQGSQPQHF. DNA for the CDR3: TGTGCCAGCAGCCTTTATATCGGCGGACAGGGGAGTCAGCCCCAGCATTTT.

DNA of the CDR3: TGTGCCAGTAGTATGGCCCGAGGGTTTTTCTACGAGCAGTACTTC. Encoded protein: CASSMARGFFYEQYF. The chain uses TRBV19 and TRBJ2-7; D perhaps matches TRBD2 (5 bases). The CDR3 runs 15 residues. Trimming pared 3 bases from V and 3 bases from J, leaving 15 bases between. Germline V CDR1 and CDR2: LNHDA, SQIVND (reference sequence).

The chain couples TRBV28 to TRBJ1-2, with TRBD1 matching over 7 bases. Germline CDR1 MDHEN, CDR2 SYDVKM. After removal of 4 bases from V and 5 bases from J, the junction contained 19 bases not matched to a gene. The CDR3 has 18 amino acids. The CDR3 reads CASSSRGPYTTGRYGYTF. In DNA form, the CDR3 reads TGTGCCAGCAGTTCCCGGGGTCCCTATACGACAGGGCGGTATGGCTACACCTTC.

Only a few counts were recorded for this clone. This chain connects TRBV5-6 to TRBJ1-6, with TRBD1 as a possible D gene (5 bases). The length of the CDR3 is 18 residues. V was cut by 0 bases and J by 0 bases, with 13 bases left in between. Germline V gene lookup returns CDR1 SGHDT and CDR2 YYEEEE. CDR3 sequence: CASSLESGRGSYNSPLHF. DNA of the CDR3: TGTGCCAGCAGCTTGGAAAGTGGGAGGGGCTCCTATAATTCACCCCTCCACTTT.

The chain joins TRBV28 to TRBJ2-5; D remains unclear. CDR1 and CDR2 from the germline V gene are MDHEN and SYDVKM. The CDR3 covers 11 residues. The ends were cut back, 6 bases at V and 4 bases at J, with 6 bases in the middle. CDR3 residues: CASRSRETQYF. For the CDR3, the DNA is TGTGCCAGCAGGTCCAGAGAGACCCAGTACTTC.

This chain joins TRBV7-6 and TRBJ2-7; tentative D call: TRBD1 (6 bases). Between the trimmed V and J ends, which lost 3 bases and 1 base, there was a span of 7 bases. The CDR3 consists of 13 residues. Germline V gene lookup returns CDR1 SGHVS and CDR2 FNYEAQ. DNA for the CDR3: TGTGCCAGCAGCTTTGGACAGTCCTACGAGCAGTACTTC. Encoded protein: CASSFGQSYEQYF.

The rearrangement joins TRBV9 to TRBJ1-4; 8 positions agree with TRBD1. The junction had 14 bases not matched to a gene; V was cut back by 3 bases and J by 7 bases. The CDR3 spans 17 residues. Germline-derived CDR1 and CDR2 are SGDLS and YYNGEE. Here the CDR3 DNA reads TGTGCCAGCAGCGCAGCAGTGTCCGGGACAGGAGGTGAAAAACTGTTTTTT. Its translation: CASSAAVSGTGGEKLFF.

V gene TRBV5-6 combines with J gene TRBJ1-2; no clear D gene. Looked up from germline, CDR1 is SGHDT and CDR2 is YYEEEE. The CDR3 has 13 amino acids. Trimming took 4 bases from V and 4 from J, leaving 11 bases between them. CDR3: CASSPERGYGYTF. Here the CDR3 DNA reads TGTGCCAGCAGCCCGGAACGGGGCTATGGCTACACCTTC.

The chain recombines TRBV11-2 with TRBJ2-1; TRBD2 aligns across 11 bases. Germline V CDR1 and CDR2: SGHAT, FQNNGV. The CDR3 contains 15 residues. V shed 6 bases, J shed 7 bases, and the junction held 8 bases outside the gene matches. The CDR3 here is CASRKLAGVSNEQFF. CDR3 bases: TGTGCCAGCAGGAAACTAGCGGGAGTTAGTAATGAGCAGTTCTTC. The full variable domain, in which reference TRBV11-2 and TRBJ2-1 provide the parts outside the CDR3, is EAGVAQSPRYKIIEKRQSVAFWCNPISGHATLYWYQQILGQGPKLLIQFQNNGVVDDSQLPKDRFSAERLKGVDSTLKIQPAKLEDSAVYLCASRKLAGVSNEQFFGPGTRLTVL.

The rearrangement links TRBV4-1 to TRBJ2-2; D not certain. CDR3 length equals 14 residues. Trimming removed 1 base at V and 6 bases at J, with 9 bases between. Germline V CDR1 and CDR2: MGHRA, YSYEKL. The DNA of the CDR3 is TGCGCCAGCAGCCAAGTCATACACCCCGGGGAGCTGTTTTTT. Encoded protein: CASSQVIHPGELFF.

The CDR3: CASSKGPGFYNSPLHF. The DNA of the CDR3 is TGTGCCAGCAGCAAAGGACCCGGGTTCTATAATTCACCCCTCCACTTT. This rearrangement joins TRBV21-1 to TRBJ1-6. TRBV21-1 is labeled a pseudogene. The CDR3 loop spans 16 amino acids.

The genes are TRBV19 and TRBJ1-5; 8 positions match TRBD1. Germline trimming cut 3 bases from V and 7 bases from J; bases unmatched to any gene: 8. The CDR3 is made up of 15 amino acids. CDR1 is LNHDA and CDR2 is SQIVND in the germline V gene (reference sequence). This CDR3 is CASSIGWTGNQPQHF. In DNA, the CDR3 is TGTGCCAGTAGTATTGGGTGGACAGGGAACCAGCCCCAGCATTTT.

The chain is built from TRBV6-6 and TRBJ2-2; D remains unclear. Germline values: CDR1 MNHNY, CDR2 SVGAGI (reference sequence). The CDR3 consists of 13 residues. V lost 4 bases, J lost 5 bases, and 8 bases lay in between. The CDR3 spells CASSFAETGELFF. The CDR3 nucleotides are TGTGCCAGCAGTTTCGCGGAGACCGGGGAGCTGTTTTTT.

In its sample, this clone was seen a few times. The chain recombines TRBV9 with TRBJ1-1; TRBD1 is a possible D gene (5 bases). This CDR3 region has 14 residues. The V gene's germline CDR1 is SGDLS and CDR2 YYNGEE. V was trimmed by 0 bases and J by 6 bases, leaving 12 bases between them. The CDR3 DNA reads as TGTGCCAGCAGCGTAGCATCAGGGTACTCTGAAGCTTTCTTT. Its protein product is CASSVASGYSEAFF. The variable domain in full, with the rest retrieved from reference TRBV9 and TRBJ1-1, is DSGVTQTPKHLITATGQRVTLRCSPRSGDLSVYWYQQSLDQGLQFLIQYYNGEERAKGNILERFSAQQFPDLHSELNLSSLELGDSALYFCASSVASGYSEAFFGQGTRLTVV.

This chain connects TRBV28 to TRBJ2-5; TRBD2 matches 8 bases. The CDR3 length is 15 residues. The germline CDR1 and CDR2 sequences are MDHEN and SYDVKM. The V segment lost 3 bases and the J segment 2 bases; nucleotides outside the gene matches: 5. This chain's CDR3 is CASSLVAGSQETQYF. CDR3 bases: TGTGCCAGCAGTTTGGTAGCGGGATCTCAAGAGACCCAGTACTTC.

CDR3 amino acids: CASSEYYPPHEQYF. The CDR3 DNA is TGTGCCAGCAGTGAATACTACCCGCCCCACGAGCAGTACTTC. This chain uses TRBV25-1 with TRBJ2-7; no definite D call. The CDR3 is 14 amino acids. V lost 0 bases, J lost 5 bases, and 11 bases lay in between. CDR1 is MGHDK, CDR2 SYGVNS, per germline.

The chain combines TRBV2 with TRBJ2-1, with 8 bases identical to TRBD1. From germline, CDR1 is SNHLY and CDR2 FYNNEI. The junction had 15 bases not matched to a gene; V was cut back by 7 bases and J by 7 bases. The length of the CDR3 is 16 residues. DNA of the CDR3: TGTGCCAGCACCGGGGCAGGGGGCGCAGGATGGAATGAGCAGTTCTTC. It codes for CASTGAGGAGWNEQFF.

The chain carries TRBV6-4 and TRBJ1-1; D remains unclear. Germline loops: CDR1 MRHNA, CDR2 SNTAGT. Deletions cut 6 bases from V and 5 bases from J, with 13 bases between. The CDR3 runs 13 residues. CDR3 in amino acids: CASSLEGGTEAFF. The CDR3 DNA follows: TGTGCCAGCAGCCTTGAGGGAGGGACTGAAGCTTTCTTT.

The rearrangement links TRBV14 to TRBJ2-5; 7 nucleotides agree with TRBD2. Germline CDR1 and CDR2: SGHDN and FVKESK. J gave up 5 bases and V 2 bases, and 5 bases lay outside the gene matches. The CDR3 length is 14 residues. Here the CDR3 DNA reads TGTGCCAGCAGCCAAAGGACTAGGCGCGAGACCCAGTACTTC. As protein: CASSQRTRRETQYF.

The V call is TRBV27, the J call TRBJ1-2; 9 nucleotides line up with TRBD1. Losses at the gene ends were 0 bases for V and 11 bases for J; bases not matched to a gene: 7. This CDR3 has 14 amino acids. Germline V gene data show CDR1 as MNHEY and CDR2 as SMNVEV (reference sequence). The CDR3 DNA reads TGTGCCAGCAGTTTATCGGCCCGGGACAGGGAATACACCTTC. This codes for CASSLSARDREYTF.